The 16 T cell receptor beta chains below all came from one sample that was sequenced in a study of identical twins. TCRdb reprocessed the 5' RACE reads via MiXCR and lists one record per CDR3 protein. The table shows about 520,000 distinct CDR3 sequences, with under 25% occurring only once. The same data also contributed to another study, on T cells expressing NK-cell markers.

The sequencing input was CD4+ T cells sorted from blood. These receptor sequences come from a young woman in good health.

This clonotype was seen a few times. J is TRBJ1-2 and V is TRBV12-5; D not resolved. The ends were cut back, 6 bases at V and 5 bases at J, with 10 bases in the middle. The germline V gene has CDR1 LGHNT and CDR2 FRNRAP. The CDR3 is 12 amino acids. The CDR3 loop reads CASGLDWYGYTF. The CDR3 region has the DNA TGTGCTAGTGGCCTCGACTGGTATGGCTACACCTTC. The entire variable domain, with the rest obtained from reference TRBV12-5 and TRBJ1-2, is as follows: DARVTQTPRHKVTEMGQEVTMRCQPILGHNTVFWYRQTMMQGLELLAYFRNRAPLDDSGMPKDRFSAEMPDATLATLKIQPSEPRDSAVYFCASGLDWYGYTFGSGTRLTVV.

The genes are TRBV7-2 and TRBJ2-5; 11 bases map to TRBD2. This CDR3 comprises 16 residues. CDR1 is SGHTA and CDR2 is FQGNSA in the germline V gene. Trimming took 5 bases from V and 0 from J; bases not matched to a gene: 5. CDR3 DNA sequence: TGTGCCAGCAGCCATAGCGGGAGGGATTACCAAGAGACCCAGTACTTC. It specifies CASSHSGRDYQETQYF.

This clonotype was observed many times. DNA of the CDR3: TGTGCCAGCAGCTTAGCCAGCTCCTACAATGAGCAGTTCTTC. This gives the protein CASSLASSYNEQFF. V and J are TRBV7-9 and TRBJ2-1; no clear D. The CDR3 has 14 residues. Trimming removed 0 bases from V and 0 bases from J, with 3 bases in between. Germline V lookup: CDR1 SEHNR, CDR2 FQNEAQ (reference sequence).

J is TRBJ2-2 and V is TRBV7-2; D is perhaps TRBD1 (5 bases). From germline, CDR1 is SGHTA and CDR2 FQGNSA. V lost 4 bases, J lost 5 bases, and 17 bases lay in between. This CDR3 region has 16 residues. The CDR3 coding sequence is TGTGCCAGCAGCTCCCAGTCGACTTCAGGGACCGGGGAGCTGTTTTTT. Amino acid sequence: CASSSQSTSGTGELFF.

This clonotype was seen more than once but under ten times. J is TRBJ1-1 and V is TRBV12-3 or TRBV12-4, with a weak D call TRBD1 (5 bases). V lost 3 bases, J lost 4 bases, and 12 bases lay in between. This CDR3 spans 14 amino acids. CDR3 in DNA: TGTGCCAGCAGTTTTCAGGGTCCGAGCACTGAAGCTTTCTTT. Translation gives CASSFQGPSTEAFF.

The genes are TRBV10-3 and TRBJ2-3, with TRBD1 identical over 10 bases. The CDR3 contains 14 residues. Losses at the gene ends were 6 bases for V and 5 bases for J; bases not matched to a gene: 5. CDR1 and CDR2 (germline): ENHRY, SYGVKD. The CDR3: CAISAGQGKDTQYF. CDR3 bases: TGTGCCATCAGCGCGGGACAGGGGAAAGATACGCAGTATTTT.

Only a few counts were recorded for this clonotype. V and J are TRBV6-1 and TRBJ2-2; 7 bases fit TRBD2. The V and J ends lost 6 bases and 1 base, in that order; junction bases with no gene match: 8. Germline V gene lookup returns CDR1 MNHNS and CDR2 SASEGT. The CDR3 runs 16 residues. CDR3 coding DNA: TGTGCCAGCAGGCGAGCGGGGTCAGTGAACACCGGGGAGCTGTTTTTT. Its protein is CASRRAGSVNTGELFF.

The V gene is TRBV29-1, the J gene TRBJ2-7; weak D call: TRBD2 (6 bases). CDR3 length equals 14 residues. Looked up from germline, CDR1 is SQVTM and CDR2 is ANQGSEA. V lost 6 bases and J 0 bases, leaving 15 bases between the germline ends. The CDR3 sequence is CSVLTSRGSYEQYF. In DNA, the CDR3 is TGCAGCGTCTTAACTAGCCGGGGCTCCTACGAGCAGTACTTC.

This clonotype was detected only a few times. V usage is TRBV5-1 and J usage is TRBJ1-5; 12 bases fit TRBD1. The CDR3 length is 15 residues. The V gene's germline CDR1 is SGHRS and CDR2 YFSETQ. J gave up 7 bases and V 4 bases, and 6 bases lay outside the gene matches. The CDR3 DNA is TGCGCCAGCAGCACGCGGGACAGGGGGCTCCAGCCCCAGCATTTT. This translates into CASSTRDRGLQPQHF.

The chain employs TRBV7-8 and TRBJ2-1; 14 positions match TRBD2. Germline values: CDR1 SGHVS, CDR2 FQNEAQ. This CDR3 is 20 amino acids long. With V trimmed by 3 bases and J by 0 bases, 10 bases remained unmatched. The CDR3 here is CASSFIGLAGGPSSYNEQFF. The CDR3 DNA reads TGTGCCAGCAGCTTCATCGGACTAGCGGGGGGTCCTAGCTCCTACAATGAGCAGTTCTTC.

The sample holds a few counts of this clonotype. This CDR3 is CASSYRTSGTYEQYF. DNA of the CDR3: TGTGCCAGCAGTTACCGGACTAGCGGTACCTACGAGCAGTACTTC. This chain joins TRBV28 and TRBJ2-7, with 10 positions matching TRBD2. This CDR3 has 15 residues. Trimming took 4 bases from V and 2 from J; bases not matched to a gene: 5. From germline, CDR1 is MDHEN and CDR2 SYDVKM.

In this sample, this clonotype turned up a few times. The chain joins TRBV5-1 to TRBJ2-7; 8 bases line up with TRBD2. The CDR3 consists of 17 residues. Trimming took 1 base from V and 3 from J; bases not matched to a gene: 12. CDR1 is SGHRS, CDR2 YFSETQ, per germline. The CDR3 loop is CASSLRPKAGGIYEQYF. The CDR3, as DNA: TGCGCCAGCAGCTTGAGGCCCAAGGCGGGGGGAATCTACGAGCAGTACTTC. Using reference TRBV5-1 and TRBJ2-7 for the parts outside the CDR3, the full variable domain is KAGVTQTPRYLIKTRGQQVTLSCSPISGHRSVSWYQQTPGQGLQFLFEYFSETQRNKGNFPGRFSGRQFSNSRSEMNVSTLELGDSALYLCASSLRPKAGGIYEQYFGPGTRLTVT.

This chain connects TRBV12-3 or TRBV12-4 to TRBJ2-7, with 7 positions matching TRBD2. CDR3 length: 15 amino acids. J lost 1 base, V lost 6 bases, and 9 bases had no gene match. This CDR3 is CASSVGRGVSYEQYF. For the CDR3, the DNA is TGTGCCAGCAGCGTTGGACGGGGGGTTTCCTACGAGCAGTACTTC.

The sample holds a few counts of this clonotype. This sequence joins TRBV27 and TRBJ1-5, with D possibly being TRBD1 (6 bases). CDR1 and CDR2 (germline): MNHEY, SMNVEV (reference sequence). The CDR3 consists of 16 residues. V lost 5 bases to trimming and J lost 4 bases, with 18 bases between them. The CDR3 coding sequence is TGTGCCAGCAGTCCTCAAGGGGGGAGATTAAATCAGCCCCAGCATTTT. Residues: CASSPQGGRLNQPQHF.

In its sample, this clonotype was seen a few times. The V and J genes are TRBV7-9 and TRBJ2-7, with TRBD1 matching 8 bases. The length of the CDR3 is 16 residues. Germline lookup yields CDR1 SEHNR and CDR2 FQNEAQ (reference sequence). Losses at the gene ends were 1 base for V and 4 bases for J; bases not matched to a gene: 9. This CDR3 is CASSLEMGRGRYEQYF. CDR3 nucleotide sequence: TGTGCCAGCAGCTTAGAAATGGGCAGGGGGCGGTACGAGCAGTACTTC.

The chain couples TRBV5-1 to TRBJ2-3; TRBD1 aligns across 7 bases. Trimming removed 5 bases from V and 5 bases from J; junction bases left unmatched: 8. The germline gives CDR1 SGHRS, CDR2 YFSETQ. The CDR3 is 14 amino acids. The CDR3 DNA is TGCGCCAGCAGGTCCACAGGGGTGAGAGATACGCAGTATTTT. It yields the protein CASRSTGVRDTQYF. Combining the CDR3 with reference TRBV5-1 and TRBJ2-3 gives the whole variable domain KAGVTQTPRYLIKTRGQQVTLSCSPISGHRSVSWYQQTPGQGLQFLFEYFSETQRNKGNFPGRFSGRQFSNSRSEMNVSTLELGDSALYLCASRSTGVRDTQYFGPGTRLTVL.